This is a list of T cell receptor beta chains from one sample in a study of vaccination effects on CD4 cells after COVID-19. These receptors have no known antigen. Profiling relied on immunoSEQ multiplex PCR, and the TCRdb table lists in-frame clones only, not all of them. Counted here are around 81,000 clones, roughly 80% occurring once; the ten biggest clones make up more than 0.85%. Sequencing used CD4+ T cells from PBMCs cultured with HCoV-OC43 spike peptides, obtained after COVID-19 vaccination. These receptors originate from a human donor who received a COVID-19 vaccine. CDR3s include the opening cysteine and the closing phenylalanine or tryptophan. D genes are given only for firm matches. Some rows have no size entry. The others give once, few or many, or a class for an expanded clone.

TRBV5-8	-	TRBJ2-2	TRBD2	CASSLGLAGTGELFF	TGTGCCAGCAGCTTGGGACTAGCGGGGACCGGGGAGCTGTTTTTT
TRBV7-9	once	TRBJ2-2	TRBD2	CASSSRGGNTGELFF	TGTGCCAGCAGCTCCCGGGGGGGGAACACCGGGGAGCTGTTTTTT
TRBV9	-	TRBJ2-2	-	CASSVEALYTGELFF	TGTGCCAGCAGCGTAGAGGCACTTTACACCGGGGAGCTGTTTTTT
TRBV4-1	-	TRBJ2-3	TRBD1	CASSQSVSRGRRTDTQYF	TGCGCCAGCAGCCAATCTGTTTCCAGGGGGCGCCGGACAGATACGCAGTATTTT
TRBV10-1	-	TRBJ1-1	-	CASSAIGGRTEAFF	TGCGCCAGCAGTGCGATAGGGGGAAGGACTGAAGCTTTCTTT
TRBV5-6	-	TRBJ1-2	-	CASSLRSGVNGYTF	TGTGCCAGCAGCTTGAGGTCAGGGGTGAATGGCTACACCTTC
TRBV24-1	-	TRBJ2-5	TRBD2	CATSDPGGAQETQYF	TGTGCCACCAGTGATCCGGGGGGGGCACAAGAGACCCAGTACTTC
TRBV2	-	TRBJ2-5	TRBD2	CASSAGGGQETQYF	TGTGCCAGCAGTGCCGGGGGGGGCCAAGAGACCCAGTACTTC
TRBV11-2	-	TRBJ2-5	TRBD1	CASSKDRGLETQYF	TGTGCCAGCAGCAAGGACAGGGGTTTGGAGACCCAGTACTTC
TRBV6-1	-	TRBJ2-5	-	CASSEIFEETQYF	TGTGCCAGCAGTGAAATCTTCGAAGAGACCCAGTACTTC
TRBV28	-	TRBJ1-2	-	CASRGTLNYGYTF	TGTGCCAGCAGAGGGACATTAAACTATGGCTACACCTTC
TRBV24-1	-	TRBJ1-4	-	CATSEAGTEKLFF	TGTGCCACCAGTGAAGCAGGGACAGAAAAACTGTTTTTT
TRBV4-2	-	TRBJ1-3	-	CASSQATGSGNTIYF	TGTGCCAGCAGCCAAGCTACAGGCTCTGGAAACACCATATATTTT
TRBV18	-	TRBJ2-5	-	CASSYQETQYF	TGTGCCAGCTCGTACCAAGAGACCCAGTACTTC
TRBV5-1	few	TRBJ2-1	TRBD2	CASSLRGGYNEQFF	TGCGCCAGCAGCTTGCGGGGGGGATACAATGAGCAGTTCTTC
TRBV30	-	TRBJ1-3	-	CAWSVGVIFRSGNTIYF	TGTGCCTGGAGTGTAGGGGTCATTTTTCGCTCTGGAAACACCATATATTTT
TRBV9	-	TRBJ2-5	-	CASSPSGGQETQYF	TGTGCCAGCAGCCCCAGTGGGGGACAAGAGACCCAGTACTTC
TRBV24-1	-	TRBJ2-5	TRBD1	CATSDLARDRETQYF	TGTGCCACCAGTGACCTGGCTCGGGACAGGGAGACCCAGTACTTC
TRBV5-1	-	TRBJ1-1	TRBD1	CASSTGQGAYTEAFF	TGCGCCAGCAGCACGGGACAGGGGGCTTACACTGAAGCTTTCTTT
TRBV6-5	-	TRBJ2-3	-	CASTRAGTDTQYF	TGTGCCAGCACCCGGGCAGGCACAGATACGCAGTATTTT
TRBV7-8	-	TRBJ1-2	-	CASSPASEIYGYTF	TGTGCCAGCAGCCCAGCCAGTGAAATCTATGGCTACACCTTC
TRBV21-1	-	TRBJ1-4	-	CASLGAEDEKLFF	TGTGCCTCACTAGGGGCAGAGGATGAAAAACTGTTTTTT
TRBV7-2	-	TRBJ1-2	TRBD1	CASSINQGANYGYTF	TGTGCCAGCAGCATTAACCAGGGGGCTAACTATGGCTACACCTTC
TRBV19	-	TRBJ1-6	-	CASSITTAFAPLHF	TGTGCCAGTAGTATTACGACAGCCTTTGCACCCCTCCACTTT
TRBV6-5	-	TRBJ1-4	-	CASSYYGGEKLFF	TGTGCCAGCAGTTACTATGGGGGGGAAAAACTGTTTTTT
TRBV19	few	TRBJ2-4	-	CASSTPAKNIQYF	TGTGCCAGTAGTACGCCGGCCAAAAACATTCAGTACTTC
TRBV18	-	TRBJ2-1	-	CASSPRADEQFF	TGTGCCAGCTCACCGAGAGCGGATGAGCAGTTCTTC
TRBV18	-	TRBJ2-3	TRBD1	CASSPPGQGAGDTQYF	TGTGCCAGCTCACCACCAGGACAGGGGGCAGGGGATACGCAGTATTTT
TRBV5-4	-	TRBJ2-5	TRBD2	CASTRGGNQETQYF	TGTGCCAGCACCCGGGGGGGAAACCAAGAGACCCAGTACTTC
TRBV3-1/TRBV3-2	-	TRBJ1-5	-	CASRQGLNQPQHF	TGTGCCAGCAGACAGGGACTCAATCAGCCCCAGCATTTT
TRBV9	-	TRBJ1-6	-	CASSPAGTGSYNSPLHF	TGTGCCAGCAGCCCGGCGGGGACGGGCTCCTATAATTCACCCCTCCACTTT
TRBV28	-	TRBJ2-5	-	CASSSRGEQETQYF	TGTGCCAGCAGTTCTAGAGGGGAACAAGAGACCCAGTACTTC
TRBV9	-	TRBJ1-3	-	CASSVVGVSGNTIYF	TGTGCCAGCAGCGTAGTAGGGGTCTCTGGAAACACCATATATTTT
TRBV18	-	TRBJ1-4	-	CASSPYTGSGNEKLFF	TGTGCCAGCTCACCATATACGGGATCGGGCAATGAAAAACTGTTTTTT
TRBV28	-	TRBJ2-5	-	CASSLYQETQYF	TGTGCCAGCAGCCTATATCAAGAGACCCAGTACTTC
TRBV11-2	-	TRBJ2-2	-	CASTFLRGRSTGELFF	TGTGCCAGCACCTTCCTCCGGGGGCGCAGCACCGGGGAGCTGTTTTTT
TRBV19	-	TRBJ1-2	-	CASRDRSFHTF	TGTGCCAGTAGGGACCGGAGCTTCCACACCTTC
TRBV7-2	-	TRBJ1-2	-	CASSLAGGGYGYTF	TGTGCCAGCAGCTTAGCTGGGGGGGGGTATGGCTACACCTTC
TRBV7-2	-	TRBJ1-1	-	CASSQVTGTEAFF	TGTGCCAGCAGCCAGGTCACTGGCACTGAAGCTTTCTTT
TRBV5-5	-	TRBJ2-5	-	CASSRKVGGQETQYF	TGTGCCAGCAGCCGGAAGGTGGGGGGCCAAGAGACCCAGTACTTC
TRBV24-1	-	TRBJ2-1	TRBD1	CATRETGSSEQFF	TGTGCCACCAGAGAGACAGGGTCGTCTGAGCAGTTCTTC
TRBV4-1	-	TRBJ2-3	TRBD2	CASSQVASGGAQDTQYF	TGCGCCAGCAGCCAAGTCGCTAGCGGGGGGGCTCAAGATACGCAGTATTTT
TRBV6-5	-	TRBJ2-1	-	CASSYSRLASFEQFF	TGTGCCAGCAGTTACTCGAGGCTAGCTTCCTTTGAGCAGTTCTTC
TRBV20-1	-	TRBJ2-3	-	CSARFTDTQYF	TGCAGTGCTAGATTTACAGATACGCAGTATTTT
TRBV6-5	-	TRBJ2-1	-	CASSSWGASYNEQFF	TGTGCCAGCAGTTCCTGGGGGGCATCCTACAATGAGCAGTTCTTC
TRBV14	-	TRBJ2-1	-	CASRAGHTDYNEQFF	TGTGCCAGCAGGGCGGGACACACAGATTACAATGAGCAGTTCTTC